These 9 T cell receptor beta chains came from one sample sequenced in a study of T cells of healthy individuals. TCRdb analysed the 5' RACE reads with MiXCR anew, one entry per CDR3 protein. The sample carries 85,000 to 100,000 distinct CDR3 sequences, roughly a sixth recorded once. These TCRs come from a human donor in good health.

The sample holds a few counts of this clonotype. The V call is TRBV3-1, the J call TRBJ2-3; D gene uncertain. Germline lookup yields CDR1 LGHDT and CDR2 YNNKEL (reference sequence). This CDR3 spans 13 amino acids. The ends were cut back, 4 bases at V and 1 base at J, with 6 bases in the middle. DNA of the CDR3: TGTGCCAGCAGCCCCTTCCGCACAGATACGCAGTATTTT. Amino acid sequence: CASSPFRTDTQYF.

J is TRBJ2-2 and V is TRBV6-2 or TRBV6-3; the D gene could be TRBD1 or TRBD2 (5 bases each). The CDR3 extends over 15 amino acids. Per the germline V gene, CDR1 is MNHEY and CDR2 is SVGEGT. Deletions cut 3 bases from V and 2 bases from J, with 10 bases between. The CDR3 spells CASSYLGVNTGELFF. The DNA of the CDR3 is TGTGCCAGCAGTTATTTGGGGGTAAACACCGGGGAGCTGTTTTTT.

The CDR3 protein is CASSRIAGPDTQYF. DNA for the CDR3: TGCGCCAGCAGCCGCATAGCGGGGCCAGATACGCAGTATTTT. The chain joins TRBV5-1 to TRBJ2-3; 8 bases align to TRBD2. Germline V gene sequence: CDR1 SGHRS, CDR2 YFSETQ. Trimming cost V 4 bases and J 4 bases; bases outside gene matches: 5. The CDR3 sequence is 14 residues long.

This clonotype was observed a handful of times. The V and J genes are TRBV12-3 or TRBV12-4 and TRBJ1-5; D is ambiguous. The CDR3 is 13 residues long. V was shortened by 7 bases and J by 1 base, with 8 bases between the two germline ends. The CDR3 here is CASNFDSNQPQHF. CDR3 DNA sequence: TGTGCCAGCAACTTTGACAGCAATCAGCCCCAGCATTTT.

V and J are TRBV6-5 and TRBJ2-7, with 8 nucleotides matching TRBD1. Losses at the gene ends were 3 bases for V and 3 bases for J; bases not matched to a gene: 7. CDR3 size: 15 residues. Germline V gene lookup returns CDR1 MNHEY and CDR2 SVGAGI. The chain's CDR3 is CASSYGGTGGYEQYF. The CDR3, as DNA: TGTGCCAGCAGTTATGGGGGGACAGGTGGCTACGAGCAGTACTTC.

This clonotype was counted only a few times. This chain joins TRBV4-2 and TRBJ1-5; D unclear. This CDR3 contains 12 residues. Germline CDR1 LGHNA, CDR2 YNFKEQ. Trimming removed 1 base from V and 10 bases from J, with 8 bases in between. The CDR3 protein is CASSQGSVPQHF. The CDR3, as DNA: TGTGCCAGCAGCCAAGGGTCAGTTCCCCAGCATTTT.

The V call is TRBV20-1, the J call TRBJ2-7; D not resolved. Trimming stripped 3 bases from V and 7 bases from J, with 13 bases between. CDR3 length: 12 residues. In germline, CDR1 is DFQATT, CDR2 SNEGSKA (reference sequence). Here the CDR3 reads CSARILAGEQYF. CDR3 coding DNA: TGCAGTGCTAGGATACTCGCCGGTGAGCAGTACTTC.

This clonotype came up once. CDR3 loop: CASGVGPGDTQYF. In nucleotides, the CDR3 is TGTGCCAGCGGGGTCGGACCGGGGGATACGCAGTATTTT. The chain carries TRBV7-2 and TRBJ2-3, with D perhaps matching TRBD2 (5 bases). Trimming took 8 bases from V and 6 from J, leaving 15 bases between them. CDR3 length equals 13 residues. Germline V gives CDR1 SGHTA, CDR2 FQGNSA.

This CDR3 is CASSQDWADSYGYTF. The CDR3 DNA reads as TGCGCCAGCAGCCAAGATTGGGCGGACTCCTATGGCTACACCTTC. The rearrangement uses TRBV4-1 and TRBJ1-2; D remains unclear. Per the germline V gene, CDR1 is MGHRA and CDR2 is YSYEKL. This CDR3 contains 15 residues. The V and J ends lost 0 bases and 4 bases respectively, with 12 bases between them.